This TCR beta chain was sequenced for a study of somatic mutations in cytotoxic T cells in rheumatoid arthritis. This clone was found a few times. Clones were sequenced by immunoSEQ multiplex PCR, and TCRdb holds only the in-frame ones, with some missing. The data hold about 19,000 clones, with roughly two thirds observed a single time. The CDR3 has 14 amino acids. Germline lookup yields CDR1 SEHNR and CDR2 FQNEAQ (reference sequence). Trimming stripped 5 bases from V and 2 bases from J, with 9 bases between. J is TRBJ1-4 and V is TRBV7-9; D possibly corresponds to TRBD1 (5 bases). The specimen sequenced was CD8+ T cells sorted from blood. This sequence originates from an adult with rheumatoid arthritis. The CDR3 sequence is CASSPGLTNEKLFF. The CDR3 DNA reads TGTGCCAGCAGCCCGGGACTGACTAATGAAAAACTGTTTTTT.